This T cell receptor beta chain is from a study of cytomegalovirus exposure and HLA in healthy donors. This clone came up once. Antigen: not known. Study-wide points: Of the V segments, some could not be distinguished, including TRBV6-2 and TRBV6-3, and were excluded.

The PCR used 60 Vbeta and 13 Jbeta primers. Some clones are missing from TCRdb's copy, which holds only in-frame ones; the method was immunoSEQ multiplex PCR. The data contain fewer than 200,000 clones, roughly 82% of them singletons. Trimming took 1 base from V and 9 from J, leaving 11 bases between them. The CDR3 length is 13 residues. Germline lookup yields CDR1 SGHTS and CDR2 YDEGEE. This clonotype was sampled from a girl aged 2-10 years in good health and CMV-seropositive. The sample was PBMCs. V gene TRBV5-8 combines with J gene TRBJ2-1; the D gene is possibly TRBD2 (6 bases). The CDR3 spells CASSLYPGGEQFF. CDR3 coding DNA: TGTGCCAGCAGCTTGTACCCCGGGGGTGAGCAGTTCTTC. The whole variable domain, remainder taken from reference TRBV5-8 and TRBJ2-1, is EAGVTQSPTHLIKTRGQQATLRCSPISGHTSVYWYQQALGLGLQFLLWYDEGEERNRGNFPPRFSGRQFPNYSSELNVNALELEDSALYLCASSLYPGGEQFFGPGTRLTVL.